This TCR beta chain emerged from a study of cytomegalovirus exposure and HLA in healthy donors. Regarding the study as a whole: Previous analysis showed most TCR beta V segments were productive about 87% or about 30% of the time.

Vbeta (60) and Jbeta (13) primers were used in the PCR. Method: immunoSEQ multiplex PCR; TCRdb's copy keeps in-frame clones and lacks some. The data show under 200,000 clones, with around four fifths seen just once and over 0.95% held by the top ten. A note on this clone: What it binds is unknown.

Germline V lookup: CDR1 SGHTA, CDR2 FQGNSA. The trim removed 4 bases at V and 6 bases at J, leaving 7 bases unmatched. The CDR3 is 14 amino acids. The specimen was PBMCs. This clonotype originated in a woman aged 45 to 65 in good health and CMV-seronegative. This rearrangement joins TRBV7-2 to TRBJ2-7; the match to TRBD2 covers 9 bases. CDR3 DNA: TGTGCCAGCAGCTCATTGGGACTAGCCGGCGAGCAGTACTTC. It encodes CASSSLGLAGEQYF.